Shown below are 14 T cell receptor beta chains from a single sample sequenced in a study of identifying expanded T cells in peripheral blood. Using immunoSEQ multiplex PCR, the repertoire was profiled, and TCRdb retains in-frame clones only, with some absent. The sample lists approximately 100,000 clones, around nine tenths occurring once. Source material: blood. The receptors shown here come from a person aged 18 to 70 in good health.

This clone was picked up one time. CDR3 loop: CASSSPPGLGSSGANVLTF. The DNA for the CDR3 is TGTGCCAGCAGTTCTCCTCCGGGACTAGGAAGCTCTGGGGCCAACGTCCTGACTTTC. The chain combines TRBV11-2 with TRBJ2-6; TRBD2 agrees at 8 bases. CDR1 SGHAT and CDR2 FQNNGV come from the germline V gene. CDR3 length equals 19 residues. V lost 6 bases to trimming and J lost 0 bases; unmatched junction nucleotides: 13.

The CDR3 sequence is CASSPSGGSPYEQYF. The CDR3 DNA is TGTGCCAGCTCACCATCCGGAGGGAGCCCCTACGAGCAGTACTTC. The chain carries TRBV18 and TRBJ2-7, with D possibly matching TRBD2 (6 bases). Germline CDR1 is KGHSH and CDR2 is LQKENI. The CDR3 spans 15 residues. Between the trimmed V and J ends, which lost 2 bases and 2 bases, there was a span of 13 bases. Full variable domain (outside the CDR3, taken from reference TRBV18 and TRBJ2-7): NAGVMQNPRHLVRRRGQEARLRCSPMKGHSHVYWYRQLPEEGLKFMVYLQKENIIDESGMPKERFSAEFPKEGPSILRIQQVVRGDSAAYFCASSPSGGSPYEQYFGPGTRLTVT.

The genes are TRBV14 and TRBJ1-6; no clear D gene. V lost 0 bases and J lost 8, with 5 bases in between. This CDR3 is built from 13 residues. Germline CDR1 SGHDN, CDR2 FVKESK. The CDR3 nucleotides are TGTGCCAGCAGCCAAGATTTTTATTCACCCCTCCACTTT. The encoded protein is CASSQDFYSPLHF.

V gene TRBV6-6 combines with J gene TRBJ2-5; perhaps TRBD2 as D (6 bases). Germline V gives CDR1 MNHNY, CDR2 SVGAGI (reference sequence). The V end was cut by 5 bases, the J end by 0 bases, with 10 bases between. This CDR3 is built from 14 residues. The CDR3 loop reads CASSPSGYQETQYF. The CDR3, as DNA: TGTGCCAGCAGTCCAAGCGGGTACCAAGAGACCCAGTACTTC.

The V call is TRBV28, the J call TRBJ1-4; 7 bases agree with TRBD1. Per the germline V gene, CDR1 is MDHEN and CDR2 is SYDVKM. This CDR3 is built from 14 residues. V gave up 8 bases and J gave up 5 bases; unmatched junction bases: 8. The CDR3 DNA follows: TGTGCCAGCGGATTCGGGACAGCGAATGAAAAACTGTTTTTT. It encodes CASGFGTANEKLFF.

The gene calls are TRBV19 and TRBJ2-1, with 10 positions matching TRBD2. Germline CDR1 and CDR2: LNHDA and SQIVND (reference sequence). Trimming removed 5 bases from V and 1 base from J; junction bases left unmatched: 8. The CDR3 contains 17 residues. CDR3 nucleotides: TGTGCCAGTAGTTCCCTAGCGGGGGCGTTTTCCTACAATGAGCAGTTCTTC. It codes for CASSSLAGAFSYNEQFF.

The V and J genes are TRBV7-2 and TRBJ2-3; 7 nucleotides match TRBD2. This CDR3 is built from 13 residues. Germline loops: CDR1 SGHTA, CDR2 FQGNSA. The J segment lost 6 bases and the V segment lost 5 bases, leaving 5 bases of the junction unmatched. The CDR3 DNA is TGTGCCAGCAGCACCCGGGGGGTTGATACGCAGTATTTT. Protein product: CASSTRGVDTQYF.

This chain joins TRBV19 and TRBJ2-5; 9 bases are a match to TRBD1. This CDR3 region has 16 residues. The germline V gene encodes CDR1 LNHDA and CDR2 SQIVND (reference sequence). Trimming cost V 5 bases and J 1 base; bases outside gene matches: 8. This CDR3 is CASSSPGQGIQETQYF. In nucleotides, the CDR3 is TGTGCCAGTAGTTCCCCGGGACAGGGTATCCAAGAGACCCAGTACTTC.

The rearrangement uses TRBV6-5 and TRBJ1-5; unclear D gene. The germline V and J ends were trimmed by 7 bases and 1 base, with 14 bases remaining between them. Germline CDR1 and CDR2: MNHEY and SVGAGI. The CDR3 is 15 amino acids. This CDR3 is CASKTSRSSNQPQHF. CDR3 nucleotide sequence: TGTGCCAGCAAGACCAGCAGGAGCAGCAATCAGCCCCAGCATTTT.

V and J are TRBV18 and TRBJ2-7; a possible D gene is TRBD1 (5 bases). CDR3 size: 13 residues. CDR1 and CDR2 from the germline V gene are KGHSH and LQKENI. The V gene lost 2 bases and the J gene lost 3 bases, with 8 bases spanning the gap. CDR3 sequence: CASSPGANYEQYF. DNA of the CDR3: TGTGCCAGCTCACCAGGGGCCAACTACGAGCAGTACTTC.

The CDR3 DNA follows: TGTGCCAGCAGCTCCTCAGGGGGCTCCTATAATTCACCCCTCCACTTT. Translated: CASSSSGGSYNSPLHF. The V and J genes are TRBV7-9 and TRBJ1-6, with 7 bases identical to TRBD1. The length of the CDR3 is 16 residues. Germline V gene sequence: CDR1 SEHNR, CDR2 FQNEAQ (reference sequence). V gave up 4 bases and J gave up 0 bases; unmatched junction bases: 3. The full variable domain, its missing parts supplied by reference TRBV7-9 and TRBJ1-6, is DTGVSQNPRHKITKRGQNVTFRCDPISEHNRLYWYRQTLGQGPEFLTYFQNEAQLEKSRLLSDRFSAERPKGSFSTLEIQRTEQGDSAMYLCASSSSGGSYNSPLHFGNGTRLTVT.

This rearrangement joins TRBV7-9 to TRBJ2-5; the D is unclear. CDR1 is SEHNR and CDR2 is FQNEAQ in the germline V gene (reference sequence). The V end lost 4 bases, the J end lost 2 bases, and 14 bases lay between the germline ends. The CDR3 consists of 15 residues. This chain's CDR3 is CASSSVSEFQETQYF. The CDR3 bases are TGTGCCAGCAGCTCGGTCAGCGAGTTTCAAGAGACCCAGTACTTC.

The CDR3 here is CASGLGGPAGELFF. The CDR3 DNA reads TGTGCCAGCGGGCTCGGGGGGCCGGCCGGGGAGCTGTTTTTT. V gene TRBV7-2 combines with J gene TRBJ2-2, with D possibly being TRBD2 (7 bases). Trimming removed 8 bases from V and 6 bases from J, with 16 bases in between. In germline, CDR1 is SGHTA, CDR2 FQGNSA. The CDR3 has 14 residues.

This chain joins TRBV19 and TRBJ1-2; D possibly corresponds to TRBD1 (5 bases). Trimming pared 10 bases from V and 7 bases from J, leaving 16 bases between. Per the germline V gene, CDR1 is LNHDA and CDR2 is SQIVND (reference sequence). This CDR3 has 12 amino acids. DNA of the CDR3: TGTGCCACCATGAGGCAGGGCCTTGGCTACACCTTC. Translated: CATMRQGLGYTF.